This T cell receptor (beta chain) is drawn from a study of human thymus T cells. Profiled with immunoSEQ multiplex PCR; TCRdb holds only in-frame clones, not every one. This table holds roughly 130,000 clones, around 95% found once. General study results and limits: Apparent skewing of V and J gene usage characterized both thymic and blood repertoires. Related studies found that unrelated individuals share highly overlapping thymic repertoires.

Resections from corrective heart surgery supplied the thymus tissue. Serving as donors were healthy Finnish infants, each of whom was having open corrective surgery for congenital heart defects. This clone was found once. What it binds is not known. The sequence came from a boy younger than two with a congenital heart defect but otherwise immunologically healthy. Sequencing was carried out using thymus tissue.

DNA for the CDR3: TGTGCCAGCACCTACGGGGCAGGGGGGACAGATACGCAGTATTTT. It is translated as CASTYGAGGTDTQYF. The rearrangement links TRBV6-5 to TRBJ2-3; weak D call: TRBD1 (7 bases). Germline V CDR1 and CDR2: MNHEY, SVGAGI. V lost 7 bases, J lost 3 bases, and 17 bases lay in between. The CDR3 has 15 amino acids.